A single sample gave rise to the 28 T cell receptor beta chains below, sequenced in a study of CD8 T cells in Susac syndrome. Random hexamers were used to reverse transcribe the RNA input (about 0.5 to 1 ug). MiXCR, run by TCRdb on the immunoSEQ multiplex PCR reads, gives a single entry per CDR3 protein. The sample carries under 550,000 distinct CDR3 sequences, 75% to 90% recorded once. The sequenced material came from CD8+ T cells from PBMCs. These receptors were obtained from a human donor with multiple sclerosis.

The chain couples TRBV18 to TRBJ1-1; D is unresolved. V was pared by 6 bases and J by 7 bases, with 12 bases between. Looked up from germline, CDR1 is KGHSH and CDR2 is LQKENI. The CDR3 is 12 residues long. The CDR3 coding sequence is TGTGCCAGCTCCTACATAACGGGTGAAGCTTTCTTT. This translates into CASSYITGEAFF.

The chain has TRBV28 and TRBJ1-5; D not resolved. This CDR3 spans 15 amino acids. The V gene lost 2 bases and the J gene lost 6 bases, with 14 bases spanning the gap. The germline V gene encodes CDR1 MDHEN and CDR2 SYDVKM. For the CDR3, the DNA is TGTGCCAGCAGTTTAAGGGCCCACCCCACTCAGCCCCAGCATTTT. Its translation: CASSLRAHPTQPQHF.

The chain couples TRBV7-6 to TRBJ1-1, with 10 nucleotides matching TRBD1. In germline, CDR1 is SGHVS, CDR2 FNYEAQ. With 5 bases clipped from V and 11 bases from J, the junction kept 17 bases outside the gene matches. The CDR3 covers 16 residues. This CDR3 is CASSQGTGANFQKAFF. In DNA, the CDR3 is TGTGCCAGCAGCCAAGGGACAGGGGCCAATTTTCAAAAGGCTTTCTTT.

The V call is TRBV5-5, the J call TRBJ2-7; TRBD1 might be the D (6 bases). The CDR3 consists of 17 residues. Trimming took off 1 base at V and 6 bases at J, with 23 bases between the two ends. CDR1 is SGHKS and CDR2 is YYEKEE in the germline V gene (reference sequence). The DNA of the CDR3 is TGTGCCAGCAGCTTGAACGGGCTGGGGGCGGTCCAATCCGAGCAGTACTTC. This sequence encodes CASSLNGLGAVQSEQYF. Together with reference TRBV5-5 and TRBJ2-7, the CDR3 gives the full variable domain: DAGVTQSPTHLIKTRGQQVTLRCSPISGHKSVSWYQQVLGQGPQFIFQYYEKEERGRGNFPDRFSARQFPNYSSELNVNALLLGDSALYLCASSLNGLGAVQSEQYFGPGTRLTVT.

This chain's CDR3 is CASSYSTGVGEQYF. CDR3 in DNA: TGTGCCAGCAGTTACTCGACAGGGGTCGGCGAGCAGTACTTC. The rearrangement links TRBV6-5 to TRBJ2-7; 8 nucleotides align to TRBD1. The CDR3 covers 14 residues. V dropped 0 bases and J dropped 6; count of bases not matched to a gene: 4. Looked up from germline, CDR1 is MNHEY and CDR2 is SVGAGI.

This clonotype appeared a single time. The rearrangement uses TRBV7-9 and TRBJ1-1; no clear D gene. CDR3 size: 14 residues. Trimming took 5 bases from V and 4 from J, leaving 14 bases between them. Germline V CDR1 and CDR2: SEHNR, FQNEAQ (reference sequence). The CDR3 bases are TGTGCCAGCAGCCCCGGACGGGAAGTCACTGAAGCTTTCTTT. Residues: CASSPGREVTEAFF.

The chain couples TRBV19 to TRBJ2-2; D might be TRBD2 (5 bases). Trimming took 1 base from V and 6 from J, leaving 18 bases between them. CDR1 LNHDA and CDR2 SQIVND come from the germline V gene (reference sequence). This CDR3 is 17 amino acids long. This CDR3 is CASSIVSSKLLPGELFF. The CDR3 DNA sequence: TGTGCCAGTAGTATAGTCTCTAGCAAGCTCCTTCCCGGGGAGCTGTTTTTT.

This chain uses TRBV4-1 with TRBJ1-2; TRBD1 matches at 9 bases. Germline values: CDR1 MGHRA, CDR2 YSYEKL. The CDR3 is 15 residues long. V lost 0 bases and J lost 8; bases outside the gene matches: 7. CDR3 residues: CASSQEGTGSYGYTF. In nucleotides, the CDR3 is TGCGCCAGCAGCCAAGAAGGGACAGGGAGTTACGGCTACACCTTC.

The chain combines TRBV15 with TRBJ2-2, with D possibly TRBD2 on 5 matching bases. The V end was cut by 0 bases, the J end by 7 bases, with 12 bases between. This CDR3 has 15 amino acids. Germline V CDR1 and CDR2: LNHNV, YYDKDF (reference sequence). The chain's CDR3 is CATSRDLSSGGELFF. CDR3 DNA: TGTGCCACCAGCAGAGATCTGTCCAGCGGCGGGGAGCTGTTTTTT. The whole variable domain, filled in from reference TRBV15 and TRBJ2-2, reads DAMVIQNPRYQVTQFGKPVTLSCSQTLNHNVMYWYQQKSSQAPKLLFHYYDKDFNNEADTPDNFQSRRPNTSFCFLDIRSPGLGDTAMYLCATSRDLSSGGELFFGEGSRLTVL.

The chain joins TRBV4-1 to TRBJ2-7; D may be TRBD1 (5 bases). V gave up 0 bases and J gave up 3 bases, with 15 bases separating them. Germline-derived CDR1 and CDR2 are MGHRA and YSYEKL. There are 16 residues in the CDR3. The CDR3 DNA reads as TGCGCCAGCAGCCAAGATCGGCCCGAAGGGGACTACGAGCAGTACTTC. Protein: CASSQDRPEGDYEQYF.

CDR3 residues: CAWSVLTSSYEQYF. Written as DNA, the CDR3 is TGTGCCTGGAGTGTACTTACGAGCTCCTACGAGCAGTACTTC. The V gene is TRBV30, the J gene TRBJ2-7, with D uncertain. The germline V and J ends were trimmed by 0 bases and 0 bases, with 9 bases remaining between them. Germline CDR1 GTSNPN, CDR2 SVGIG (reference sequence). The CDR3 totals 14 residues.

The CDR3 region has the DNA TGTGCCAGCAGTTACCTCGGGACAGCCAACGTCCTGACTTTC. As protein: CASSYLGTANVLTF. The chain carries TRBV6-6 and TRBJ2-6; D possibly corresponds to TRBD1 (6 bases). Trimming cost V 2 bases and J 7 bases, with 9 bases left between them. Germline V gives CDR1 MNHNY, CDR2 SVGAGI (reference sequence). The CDR3 is 14 amino acids.

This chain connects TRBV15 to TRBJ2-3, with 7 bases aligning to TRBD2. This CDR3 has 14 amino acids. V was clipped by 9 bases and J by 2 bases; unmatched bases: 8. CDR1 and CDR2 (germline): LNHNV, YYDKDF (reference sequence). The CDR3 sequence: CATRASGITDTQYF. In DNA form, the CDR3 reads TGTGCCACAAGGGCTAGCGGTATCACAGATACGCAGTATTTT. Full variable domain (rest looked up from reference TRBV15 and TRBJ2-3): DAMVIQNPRYQVTQFGKPVTLSCSQTLNHNVMYWYQQKSSQAPKLLFHYYDKDFNNEADTPDNFQSRRPNTSFCFLDIRSPGLGDTAMYLCATRASGITDTQYFGPGTRLTVL.

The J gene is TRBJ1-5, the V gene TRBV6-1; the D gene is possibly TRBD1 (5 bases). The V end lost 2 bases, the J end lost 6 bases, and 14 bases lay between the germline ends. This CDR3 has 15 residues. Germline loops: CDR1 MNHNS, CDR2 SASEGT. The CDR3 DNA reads TGTGCCAGCAGTGAAATCAGGGCGGATGGTCAGCCCCAGCATTTT. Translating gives CASSEIRADGQPQHF.

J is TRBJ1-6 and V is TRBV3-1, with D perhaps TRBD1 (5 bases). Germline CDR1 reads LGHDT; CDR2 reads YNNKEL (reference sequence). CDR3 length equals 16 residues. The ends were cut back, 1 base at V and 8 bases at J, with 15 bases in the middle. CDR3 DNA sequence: TGTGCCAGCAGCCAAGTACCCGGGACGTCCTATTCACCCCTCCACTTT. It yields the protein CASSQVPGTSYSPLHF.

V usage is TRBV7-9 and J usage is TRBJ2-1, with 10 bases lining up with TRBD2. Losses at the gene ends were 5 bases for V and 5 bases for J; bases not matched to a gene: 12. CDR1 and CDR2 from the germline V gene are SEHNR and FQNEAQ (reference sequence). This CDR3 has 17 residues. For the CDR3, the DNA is TGTGCCAGCAGCAGCCAGGGACTAGCGAGGGGCAACAATGAGCAGTTCTTC. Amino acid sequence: CASSSQGLARGNNEQFF.

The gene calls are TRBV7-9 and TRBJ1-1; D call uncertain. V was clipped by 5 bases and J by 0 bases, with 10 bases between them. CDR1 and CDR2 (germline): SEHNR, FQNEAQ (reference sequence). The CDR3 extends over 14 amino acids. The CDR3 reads CASSPLLVNTEAFF. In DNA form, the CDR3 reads TGTGCCAGCAGCCCGTTGTTAGTGAACACTGAAGCTTTCTTT.

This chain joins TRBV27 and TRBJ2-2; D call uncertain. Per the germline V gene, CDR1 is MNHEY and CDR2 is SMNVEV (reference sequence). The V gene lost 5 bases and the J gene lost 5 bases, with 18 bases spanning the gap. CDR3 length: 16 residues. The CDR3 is CASSLLMGFNTGELFF. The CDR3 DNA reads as TGTGCCAGCAGTCTCCTGATGGGTTTCAATACCGGGGAGCTGTTTTTT.

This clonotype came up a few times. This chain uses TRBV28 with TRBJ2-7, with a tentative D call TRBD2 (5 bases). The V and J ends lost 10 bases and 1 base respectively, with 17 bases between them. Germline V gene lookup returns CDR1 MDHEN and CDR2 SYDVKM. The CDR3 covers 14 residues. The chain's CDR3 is CATGPWRVSYEQYF. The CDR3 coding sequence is TGTGCCACAGGTCCATGGCGGGTGTCCTACGAGCAGTACTTC.

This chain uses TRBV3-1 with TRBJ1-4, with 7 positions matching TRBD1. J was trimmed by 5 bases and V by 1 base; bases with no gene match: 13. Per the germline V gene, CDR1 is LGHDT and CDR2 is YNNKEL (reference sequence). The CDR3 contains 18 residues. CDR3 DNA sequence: TGTGCCAGCAGCCAAGGCCAGCGGATCGACAGGGAAAATGAAAAACTGTTTTTT. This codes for CASSQGQRIDRENEKLFF.

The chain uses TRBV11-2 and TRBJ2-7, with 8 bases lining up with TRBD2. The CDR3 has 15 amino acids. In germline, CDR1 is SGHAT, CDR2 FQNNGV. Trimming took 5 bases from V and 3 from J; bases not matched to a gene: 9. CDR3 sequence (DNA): TGTGCCAGCAGCCTTACTAGCGGAGACAACTACGAGCAGTACTTC. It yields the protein CASSLTSGDNYEQYF. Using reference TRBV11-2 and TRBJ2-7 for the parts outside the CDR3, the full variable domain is EAGVAQSPRYKIIEKRQSVAFWCNPISGHATLYWYQQILGQGPKLLIQFQNNGVVDDSQLPKDRFSAERLKGVDSTLKIQPAKLEDSAVYLCASSLTSGDNYEQYFGPGTRLTVT.

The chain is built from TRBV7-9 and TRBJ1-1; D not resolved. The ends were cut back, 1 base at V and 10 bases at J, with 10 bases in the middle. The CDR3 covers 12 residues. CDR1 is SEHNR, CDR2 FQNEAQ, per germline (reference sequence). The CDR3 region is CASSLGAEGAFF. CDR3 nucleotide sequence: TGTGCCAGCAGCTTAGGAGCAGAGGGAGCTTTCTTT.

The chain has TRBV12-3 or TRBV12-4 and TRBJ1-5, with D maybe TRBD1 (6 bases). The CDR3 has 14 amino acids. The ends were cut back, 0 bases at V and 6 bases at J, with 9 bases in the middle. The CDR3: CASSLASGVQPQHF. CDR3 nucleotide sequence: TGTGCCAGCAGTTTAGCCTCAGGGGTTCAGCCCCAGCATTTT.

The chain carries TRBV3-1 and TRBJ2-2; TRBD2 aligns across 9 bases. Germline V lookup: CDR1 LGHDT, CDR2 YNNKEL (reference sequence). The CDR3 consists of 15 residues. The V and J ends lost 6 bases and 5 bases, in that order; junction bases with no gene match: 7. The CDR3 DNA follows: TGTGCCAGCAGTCCTGTGGCGGGAGGGACCGGGGAGCTGTTTTTT. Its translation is CASSPVAGGTGELFF.

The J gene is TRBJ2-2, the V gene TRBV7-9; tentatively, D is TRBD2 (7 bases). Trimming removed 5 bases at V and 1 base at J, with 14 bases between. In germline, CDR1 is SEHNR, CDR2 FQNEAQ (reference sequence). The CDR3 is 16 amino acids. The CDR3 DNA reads TGTGCCAGCAGCCCGATGGGGGGGCGGAACACCGGGGAGCTGTTTTTT. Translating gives CASSPMGGRNTGELFF.

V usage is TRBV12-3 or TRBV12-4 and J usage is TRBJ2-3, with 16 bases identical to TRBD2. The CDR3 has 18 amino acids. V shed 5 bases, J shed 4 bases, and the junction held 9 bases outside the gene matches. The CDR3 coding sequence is TGTGCCAGCAGTCGGGGACTAGCGGGGGGGTTAATGGCAGATACGCAGTATTTT. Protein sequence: CASSRGLAGGLMADTQYF.

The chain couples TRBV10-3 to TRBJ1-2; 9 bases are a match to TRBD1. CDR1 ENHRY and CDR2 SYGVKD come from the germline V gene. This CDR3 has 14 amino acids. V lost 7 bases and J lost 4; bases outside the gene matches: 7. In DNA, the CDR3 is TGTGCCATCACTCCGGGACAGGGCCCCTATGGCTACACCTTC. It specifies CAITPGQGPYGYTF.

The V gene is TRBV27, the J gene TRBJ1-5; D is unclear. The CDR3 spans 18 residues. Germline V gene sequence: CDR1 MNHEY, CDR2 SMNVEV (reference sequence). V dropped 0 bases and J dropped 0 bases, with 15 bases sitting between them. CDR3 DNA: TGTGCCAGCAGTTTATCGGTGCCGACTCCGTATAGCAATCAGCCCCAGCATTTT. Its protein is CASSLSVPTPYSNQPQHF.